This T cell receptor (beta chain) emerged from a study of blood T cell repertoires in COVID-19. Study background: Sites in the United States, Italy and Spain provided acute and convalescent COVID-19 samples.

Recruitment covered fewer than 25 US areas and drew participants whose ages spanned about 18 to 100 years. CDR3 length equals 14 residues. Trimming left V 0 bases short and J 5 bases short, with 11 bases between. Per germline, CDR1 SGHTS and CDR2 YDEGEE. Clones were sequenced by immunoSEQ multiplex PCR, and TCRdb holds only the in-frame ones, with some missing. The sample shows about 190,000 clones, 84% of them seen only once. V is TRBV5-8 and J is TRBJ1-1; possible D gene TRBD1, 5 bases. Input material: PBMCs or T cells enriched from blood (not recorded which). The receptor was derived from a woman in her thirties who had been exposed to COVID-19. Here the CDR3 reads CASSLGQISTEAFF. The CDR3 bases are TGTGCCAGCAGCTTGGGACAGATTTCTACTGAAGCTTTCTTT.